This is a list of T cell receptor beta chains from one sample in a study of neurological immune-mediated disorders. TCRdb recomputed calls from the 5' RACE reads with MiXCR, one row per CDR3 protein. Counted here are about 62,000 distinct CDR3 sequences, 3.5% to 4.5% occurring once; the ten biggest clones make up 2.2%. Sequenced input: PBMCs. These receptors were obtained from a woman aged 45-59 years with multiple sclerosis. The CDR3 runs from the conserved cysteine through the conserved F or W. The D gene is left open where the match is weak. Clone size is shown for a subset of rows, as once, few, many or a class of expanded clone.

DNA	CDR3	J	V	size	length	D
TGCAGCGTTGTTGGGGGCACTGGCTCCTACAATGAGCAGTTCTTC	CSVVGGTGSYNEQFF	TRBJ2-1	TRBV29-1	many	15	NA
TGTGCCTTTACACCTTATAGCGGGAGTTACCTCTCGAACACCGGGGAGCTGTTTTTT	CAFTPYSGSYLSNTGELFF	TRBJ2-2	TRBV30	many	19	TRBD2
TGTGCCAGCAGCTCGACGACAGGGTACCCCTACAATGAGCAGTTCTTC	CASSSTTGYPYNEQFF	TRBJ2-1	TRBV11-3	many	16	TRBD1
TGCGCCAGCAGCCCGTCGACAGGGTGGGACGGTGGGCAGTACTTC	CASSPSTGWDGGQYF	TRBJ2-7	TRBV5-1	many	15	TRBD1
TGTGCCACCGGGAAGCGGGAGAATTCTGAGCAGTTCTTC	CATGKRENSEQFF	TRBJ2-1	TRBV6-4	many	13	TRBD2
TGTGCCAGCAGTTTGGGGGGACAGGGGAGTCAGCCCCAGAATTTT	CASSLGGQGSQPQNF	TRBJ1-5	TRBV12-3/TRBV12-4	many	15	TRBD1
TGTGCCAGCAGCTCCCGGGTTACCGGGACAGGGTCAAACATTCAGTACTTC	CASSSRVTGTGSNIQYF	TRBJ2-4	TRBV7-9	many	17	TRBD1
TGTGCCAGCAGCTTATCCAGACCCCCCTACGAGCAGTACTTC	CASSLSRPPYEQYF	TRBJ2-7	TRBV11-2	many	14	NA
TGTGCCAGCAGTTTAGAGATAAGAGAGACCCAGTACTTC	CASSLEIRETQYF	TRBJ2-5	TRBV7-2	many	13	NA
TGTGCCAGCAGCCCCTACGGGAGGGGGTCCCACGAGCAGTACTTC	CASSPYGRGSHEQYF	TRBJ2-7	TRBV11-3	many	15	TRBD2
TGCAGTGCCAGCCCAGGGGGATACGAGCAGTACTTC	CSASPGGYEQYF	TRBJ2-7	TRBV20-1	many	12	TRBD1
TGTGCCAGCACCGGGACTAGCGGAGGATACAATGAGCAGTTCTTC	CASTGTSGGYNEQFF	TRBJ2-1	TRBV6-5	many	15	TRBD2
TGTGCCAGCAGTTTCTCGCCAGGAGACGGCTACACCTTC	CASSFSPGDGYTF	TRBJ1-2	TRBV12-3/TRBV12-4	NA	13	NA
TGTGCCAGCAGTGTAAAAGCGGGGGGGGAGCTGTTTTTT	CASSVKAGGELFF	TRBJ2-2	TRBV2	many	13	TRBD2
TGCGCCAGCAGCCAAGCGACAGGGAGTAGCTATGGCTACACCTTC	CASSQATGSSYGYTF	TRBJ1-2	TRBV4-3	many	15	TRBD1
TGCGCCAGCAGCCCGGGACTGGGGGAGACCCAGTACTTC	CASSPGLGETQYF	TRBJ2-5	TRBV5-1	many	13	NA
TGCAGTGCTAGAGTAAGAGGAAACAATGAGCAGTTCTTC	CSARVRGNNEQFF	TRBJ2-1	TRBV20-1	few	13	NA
TGTGCCATCAGGGGGACAGATCAGAGTCAAGAGACCCAGTACTTC	CAIRGTDQSQETQYF	TRBJ2-5	TRBV10-3	many	15	TRBD1
TGCAGTGCGCTACTAGCGGGAAGAGAGCAGTACTTC	CSALLAGREQYF	TRBJ2-7	TRBV20-1	many	12	TRBD2
TGTGCCAGCAGCTTATATGGGGGGCCGACTAAAGAGAACACTGAAGCTTTCTTT	CASSLYGGPTKENTEAFF	TRBJ1-1	TRBV7-2	many	18	NA
TGTGCCAGCAGTTTAAGGAATTCACCCCTCCACTTT	CASSLRNSPLHF	TRBJ1-6	TRBV12-3/TRBV12-4	many	12	NA
TGTGCCAGCAGCTTGGAGAATCAGCCCCAGCATTTT	CASSLENQPQHF	TRBJ1-5	TRBV7-9	many	12	NA
TGTGCCAGCAGCTTAACGGGGCCGGGAGCTTTCTTT	CASSLTGPGAFF	TRBJ1-1	TRBV7-9	NA	12	NA
TGTGCCAGCAGCCCCATTACCAGGGGAACCTACGAGCAGTACTTC	CASSPITRGTYEQYF	TRBJ2-7	TRBV7-9	many	15	NA
TGTGCCAGCAGTCCTCGGCGACCCGGGGAGCTGTTTTTT	CASSPRRPGELFF	TRBJ2-2	TRBV9	many	13	NA
TGCGCCAGCAGCTTGGGCCAGGGAAACACCATATATTTT	CASSLGQGNTIYF	TRBJ1-3	TRBV5-1	many	13	NA
TGTGCCAGCAGCCAAGCAGGGGAGACCCAGTACTTC	CASSQAGETQYF	TRBJ2-5	TRBV3-1	many	12	NA
TGTGCCAGCAGCCTTAGGACTAGCGGCCGTTCCACCGGGGAGCTGTTTTTT	CASSLRTSGRSTGELFF	TRBJ2-2	TRBV7-2	many	17	TRBD2